Listed below are T cell receptor beta chains from one sample, sequenced in a study of PD-1 blockade in mismatch repair-deficient tumors. Generated by immunoSEQ multiplex PCR, the TCRdb table keeps only in-frame clones and is missing some. The table records some 25,000 clones, roughly 80% of them present only once. The sample here was PBMCs, taken before pembrolizumab treatment. The origin of the receptors is an adult with mismatch repair-deficient cancer. Both conserved end residues are part of each CDR3.

>TRBV10-3|TRBJ1-1
CAITEGGSDTEAFF
>TRBV19|TRBJ1-6
CATRTGGSYNSPLHF
>TRBV11-2|TRBJ1-1
CASSFSGNTEAFF
>TRBV10-3|TRBJ2-7
CAMGQGSYEQYF
>TRBV18|TRBJ2-5
CASSPGQEETQYF
>TRBV7-9|TRBJ1-6
CASNSTRTTEASPLHF
>TRBV29-1|TRBJ2-3
CSVGTSGSTDTQYF
>TRBV18|TRBJ1-1
CASSSQRQGEAFF
>TRBV28|TRBJ2-1
CASSSRRGDDSYNEQFF
>TRBV5-1|TRBJ2-2
CASSLAASGTGELFF
>TRBV4-1|TRBJ2-2
CASSQGTITGELFF
>TRBV27|TRBJ2-1
CASSFAITSGTYNEQFF
>TRBV7-3|TRBJ2-5
CASSKDRGETQYF
>TRBV19|TRBJ2-7
CASSPRTSEAYEQYF
>TRBV27|TRBJ2-2
CASSVLSGGTGELFF
>TRBV7-7|TRBJ2-7
CASSLGGPGEQYF
>TRBV28|TRBJ2-3
CASSLGGTGGSQYF
>TRBV4-2|TRBJ2-7
CASSPSTSAYEQYF
>TRBV19|TRBJ1-2
CASSIHGSLNYGYTF
>TRBV5-4|TRBJ2-7
CASSLARGQNEQYF
>TRBV28|TRBJ2-7
CASSLPTGGRGNEQYF
>TRBV7-9|TRBJ2-2
CASSLVSVAGELFF